This passage covers 12 T cell receptor beta chains from one sample sequenced in a study of CD8+ T cells in alopecia areata. RNA was isolated and reverse transcribed to cDNA, the sequencing template. The assay was immunoSEQ multiplex PCR, and TCRdb's table has in-frame clones only and misses some. Found here are hundreds of thousands of clones, more than 30% of them singletons; the top ten hold under 0.55%. The treatment: oral pan-JAK inhibitor, 5-10 mg twice daily. Sequenced material: CD4+ T cells sorted from blood, taken between weeks 30 and 35, from a patient treated with tofacitinib. The receptors were gathered from a human donor with alopecia areata.

In DNA form, the CDR3 reads TGTGCCAGCAGAATTGCGGGGGCAACTGATACGCAGTATTTT. Protein sequence: CASRIAGATDTQYF. V usage is TRBV2 and J usage is TRBJ2-3, with D perhaps matching TRBD2 (7 bases). V lost 6 bases, J lost 6 bases, and 16 bases lay in between. Germline lookup yields CDR1 SNHLY and CDR2 FYNNEI. This CDR3 comprises 14 residues.

The chain joins TRBV5-8 to TRBJ1-5; D is unclear. CDR3 length: 11 residues. V lost 4 bases and J 7 bases, leaving 6 bases between the germline ends. Germline lookup yields CDR1 SGHTS and CDR2 YDEGEE. The CDR3 region is CASSRGQPQHF. CDR3 coding DNA: TGTGCCAGCAGCCGTGGACAGCCCCAGCATTTT.

The chain uses TRBV6-5 and TRBJ2-1; no reliable D call. CDR3 length: 14 amino acids. CDR1 is MNHEY and CDR2 is SVGAGI in the germline V gene. V lost 4 bases and J 10 bases, leaving 17 bases between the germline ends. The CDR3 is CASSWVVAPAEQFF. The CDR3 DNA reads TGTGCCAGCAGTTGGGTTGTGGCCCCGGCGGAGCAGTTCTTC.

The chain employs TRBV30 and TRBJ1-1; 9 bases align to TRBD1. This CDR3 region has 12 residues. The J segment lost 2 bases and the V segment lost 7 bases, leaving 2 bases of the junction unmatched. Per germline, CDR1 GTSNPN and CDR2 SVGIG (reference sequence). The CDR3 region has the DNA TGTGCCTCGGACAGGGGAAACACTGAAGCTTTCTTT. It is translated as CASDRGNTEAFF.

This clone has more than one count but fewer than ten. Distinct nucleotide sequences in the sample also encode this CDR3. V gene TRBV29-1 combines with J gene TRBJ1-1; D not resolved. In germline, CDR1 is SQVTM, CDR2 ANQGSEA. The CDR3 loop spans 12 amino acids. The ends were cut back, 4 bases at V and 2 bases at J, with 8 bases in the middle. The CDR3 region is CSVATSNTEAFF. CDR3 in DNA: TGCAGCGTTGCGACGTCCAACACTGAAGCTTTCTTT.

The genes are TRBV19 and TRBJ2-1; possibly TRBD2 for D (6 bases). V lost 3 bases and J 10 bases, leaving 16 bases between the germline ends. Germline-derived CDR1 and CDR2 are LNHDA and SQIVND (reference sequence). This CDR3 region has 14 residues. Here the CDR3 DNA reads TGTGCCAGTAGTATTAACGGGAGAGTTTGGGAGCAGTTCTTC. Its translation: CASSINGRVWEQFF.

This clone was seen more than once but under ten times. V is TRBV30 and J is TRBJ2-2; the D gene could be TRBD1 or TRBD2 (5 bases each). V shed 0 bases and J shed 0 bases, with 11 bases lying between them. Germline CDR1 and CDR2: GTSNPN and SVGIG (reference sequence). The CDR3 has 16 amino acids. CDR3 region: CAWSVWGNANTGELFF. The DNA for the CDR3 is TGTGCCTGGAGTGTATGGGGGAACGCGAACACCGGGGAGCTGTTTTTT.

The chain carries TRBV30 and TRBJ2-1; D possibly matches TRBD1 or TRBD2 (6 bases each). Germline loops: CDR1 GTSNPN, CDR2 SVGIG (reference sequence). This CDR3 spans 15 amino acids. With 3 bases removed from V and 2 bases from J, the gap between germline ends came to 14 bases. CDR3 loop: CAWSRGQGPYNEQFF. CDR3 DNA sequence: TGTGCCTGGAGCCGGGGGCAGGGACCCTACAATGAGCAGTTCTTC.

This rearrangement joins TRBV5-4 to TRBJ2-3; D is undetermined. Germline CDR1 SGHNT, CDR2 YYREEE (reference sequence). This CDR3 spans 12 amino acids. Trimming removed 1 base from V and 6 bases from J, with 6 bases in between. The CDR3 loop reads CASSLSWDTQYF. The CDR3 DNA follows: TGTGCCAGCAGCTTGAGTTGGGATACGCAGTATTTT.

This clone was recorded once. The sample has other DNA sequences that encode this CDR3 too. This sequence joins TRBV25-1 and TRBJ2-5; no definite D call. This CDR3 region has 14 residues. The V and J ends lost 8 bases and 0 bases respectively, with 13 bases between them. Germline assignment: CDR1 MGHDK and CDR2 SYGVNS. The CDR3 here is CASGRTRYQETQYF. The CDR3 bases are TGTGCCAGCGGGCGGACCCGGTACCAAGAGACCCAGTACTTC. Using reference TRBV25-1 and TRBJ2-5 for the parts outside the CDR3, the full variable domain is EADIYQTPRYLVIGTGKKITLECSQTMGHDKMYWYQQDPGMELHLIHYSYGVNSTEKGDLSSESTVSRIRTEHFPLTLESARPSHTSQYLCASGRTRYQETQYFGPGTRLLVL.

This clone was detected a few times. This chain joins TRBV30 and TRBJ2-1; a possible D gene is TRBD1 (6 bases). Germline assignment: CDR1 GTSNPN and CDR2 SVGIG (reference sequence). CDR3 length: 13 residues. The V end lost 2 bases, the J end lost 5 bases, and 10 bases lay between the germline ends. DNA for the CDR3: TGTGCCTGGAGTCCCACAGGGAACAATGAGCAGTTCTTC. This sequence encodes CAWSPTGNNEQFF.

The chain employs TRBV28 and TRBJ1-6; tentatively, D is TRBD1 (5 bases). The V gene lost 6 bases and the J gene lost 5 bases, with 11 bases spanning the gap. The germline gives CDR1 MDHEN, CDR2 SYDVKM. The CDR3 is made up of 14 amino acids. The CDR3 loop is CASRPGGHNSPLHF. CDR3 bases: TGTGCCAGCAGACCCGGGGGACATAATTCACCCCTCCACTTT.